A selection of T cell receptor beta chains follows, all from one sample in a study of blood T cell repertoires in COVID-19. TCRdb keeps only in-frame clones here, not all; method: immunoSEQ multiplex PCR. The sample records more than 150,000 clones, around 80% being singletons. Sequences were obtained from peripheral blood. The receptors shown here come from a woman of 80 years or more with active or convalescent COVID-19. Each CDR3 is given with its conserved first and last residue. D genes are given only for firm matches. The listing skips clone size in some rows; elsewhere it reads once, few, many or a size class.

CDR3	DNA	D	J	size	V
CASSAGTSGDTQYF	TGTGCCAGCAGCGCCGGGACTAGCGGAGATACGCAGTATTTT	TRBD2	TRBJ2-3	-	TRBV2
CASTPTGGIIRDTQYF	TGTGCCAGTACCCCGACAGGGGGTATTATCAGGGATACGCAGTATTTT	TRBD1	TRBJ2-3	-	TRBV19
CASSSTAAGQGAGEQFF	TGCGCCAGCAGCTCAACCGCGGCGGGACAGGGGGCAGGTGAGCAGTTCTTC	TRBD1	TRBJ2-1	once	TRBV5-1
CASSAIRDTLLSGNTIYF	TGTGCCAGCAGCGCGATCCGGGACACCTTGCTCTCTGGAAACACCATATATTTT	-	TRBJ1-3	few	TRBV2
CASRPGQLNTEAFF	TGTGCCAGCAGACCGGGACAGCTGAACACTGAAGCTTTCTTT	TRBD1	TRBJ1-1	-	TRBV6-5
CAIQLRAAREQYF	TGTGCCATCCAATTGCGGGCGGCGCGGGAGCAGTACTTC	-	TRBJ2-7	-	TRBV10-3
CASSSGEGTDTQYF	TGCGCCAGCAGCTCCGGGGAGGGCACAGATACGCAGTATTTT	-	TRBJ2-3	once	TRBV5-1
CASSRGAVGPGELFF	TGTGCCAGCAGCCGCGGGGCCGTCGGGCCCGGGGAGCTGTTTTTT	-	TRBJ2-2	-	TRBV7-3
CASSQSQAATNEKLFF	TGTGCCAGCAGCCAATCCCAGGCTGCAACTAATGAAAAACTGTTTTTT	-	TRBJ1-4	few	TRBV14
CASSTRLAQYNEQFF	TGTGCCAGCAGTACCAGACTAGCGCAATACAATGAGCAGTTCTTC	TRBD2	TRBJ2-1	-	TRBV27
CATSDPGLATDTQYF	TGTGCCACCAGTGATCCGGGACTAGCAACAGATACGCAGTATTTT	TRBD2	TRBJ2-3	-	TRBV24-1
CASSIGAGGRYGYTF	TGTGCCAGTAGTATAGGCGCAGGGGGCCGCTATGGCTACACCTTC	TRBD1	TRBJ1-2	-	TRBV19
CASSLSRSTDTQYF	TGTGCCAGCAGCTTGTCCAGGAGCACAGATACGCAGTATTTT	-	TRBJ2-3	-	TRBV5-4
CASSAGVVGTEAFF	TGTGCCAGCAGCGCAGGGGTAGTGGGCACTGAAGCTTTCTTT	-	TRBJ1-1	-	TRBV27
CASGLTGSYNEQFF	TGTGCTAGTGGTTTGACAGGTTCCTACAATGAGCAGTTCTTC	-	TRBJ2-1	-	TRBV12-5
CSASKGGNNQPQHF	TGCAGTGCTAGTAAGGGCGGGAACAATCAGCCCCAGCATTTT	-	TRBJ1-5	-	TRBV20-1
CASSYSSRRFGYGYTF	TGTGCCAGCAGTTACTCGTCGAGGAGATTTGGCTATGGCTACACCTTC	-	TRBJ1-2	-	TRBV6-2/TRBV6-3
CASSDLGQGRDEQFF	TGTGCCAGCAGCGACCTTGGACAGGGGAGAGATGAGCAGTTCTTC	TRBD1	TRBJ2-1	once	TRBV9
CASSQVPAGTGMNTEAFF	TGCGCCAGCAGCCAAGTCCCAGCGGGGACAGGGATGAACACTGAAGCTTTCTTT	TRBD1	TRBJ1-1	-	TRBV4-1
CASSEALGSSTGELFF	TGTGCCAGCAGTGAAGCGTTAGGTTCTAGCACCGGGGAGCTGTTTTTT	-	TRBJ2-2	-	TRBV2
CASSDPTGESKQYF	TGCGCCAGCAGTGACCCGACAGGGGAATCTAAGCAGTACTTC	TRBD1	TRBJ2-7	-	TRBV10-1
CAASRLADTQYF	TGTGCCGCCTCGCGCCTGGCAGATACGCAGTATTTT	-	TRBJ2-3	-	TRBV10-3
CASRGQGANEQYF	TGCGCCAGCAGAGGACAGGGGGCGAACGAGCAGTACTTC	TRBD1	TRBJ2-7	-	TRBV10-2
CATSDLWSGINEKLFF	TGTGCCACCAGTGATTTGTGGTCAGGGATTAATGAAAAACTGTTTTTT	-	TRBJ1-4	-	TRBV24-1
CASSPLGTAGNTIYF	TGTGCCAGCAGCCCCCTTGGGACAGCTGGAAACACCATATATTTT	TRBD1	TRBJ1-3	-	TRBV7-9
CASSFEQGFYGYTF	TGCGCCAGCAGCTTTGAACAGGGGTTCTATGGCTACACCTTC	TRBD1	TRBJ1-2	-	TRBV5-1
CASSQDWTGKGNTIYF	TGCGCCAGCAGCCAAGACTGGACAGGGAAAGGAAACACCATATATTTT	TRBD1	TRBJ1-3	-	TRBV4-3
CASRGTTYEQYF	TGTGCCAGCAGGGGCACAACCTACGAGCAGTACTTC	-	TRBJ2-7	-	TRBV3-1/TRBV3-2
CASSVDRGSEQYF	TGTGCCAGTAGTGTAGACAGGGGCAGCGAGCAGTACTTC	TRBD1	TRBJ2-7	once	TRBV19
CASSILAGVTDTQYF	TGTGCCAGTAGTATACTAGCGGGGGTTACAGATACGCAGTATTTT	TRBD2	TRBJ2-3	-	TRBV19
CATSRDTAGGRYGYTF	TGTGCCACCAGCAGAGATACGGCAGGGGGCAGGTATGGCTACACCTTC	TRBD1	TRBJ1-2	few	TRBV15
CASSATRDRGLNTGELFF	TGTGCCAGCAGCGCTACCCGGGACAGGGGACTAAACACCGGGGAGCTGTTTTTT	TRBD1	TRBJ2-2	once	TRBV9
CASSGQLEGKLFF	TGTGCCAGCAGTGGGCAGCTCGAGGGAAAACTGTTTTTT	-	TRBJ1-4	-	TRBV2
CASRTGDTGELFF	TGTGCCTCGAGAACAGGCGACACCGGGGAGCTGTTTTTT	-	TRBJ2-2	-	TRBV10-3
CASSPAGGPAGNTIYF	TGTGCCAGCAGCCCTGCAGGGGGGCCAGCTGGAAACACCATATATTTT	TRBD1	TRBJ1-3	-	TRBV7-8
CATSETGVIVSGNTIYF	TGTGCCACCAGCGAAACAGGGGTTATTGTTTCTGGAAACACCATATATTTT	TRBD1	TRBJ1-3	-	TRBV15